The rows below give T cell receptor beta chains drawn from one sample of a study of T cell responses to AZD1222 COVID-19 vaccine. Libraries were prepared by immunoSEQ multiplex PCR; TCRdb keeps only in-frame clonotypes and omits some of them. This table has about 170,000 clones, 85% to 95% appearing once. Here the sequenced sample was peripheral blood, taken on day 0 of AZD1222 vaccination. These receptors originate from an adult in good health. Each CDR3 is given without its conserved first and last residue. A D gene is named only where the DNA matches it firmly.

TRBV5-8 | . | ASSFKGTGYEQY
TRBV5-1 | TRBD1 | ASSGSTGSSYNSPLH
TRBV5-1 | . | ASSSDSTLPYGYT
TRBV19 | . | ASTDRSGSPLH
TRBV6-5 | . | ASRLTGLNTEAF
TRBV7-2 | . | ASSPSLNTEAF
TRBV5-5 | TRBD1 | ASSLVPGGDQPQH
TRBV7-9 | . | ASSVQQGMAF
TRBV7-9 | . | ASSLGGRVSSYNSPLH
TRBV6-1 | . | ASSEHSGANVLT
TRBV19 | TRBD2 | ASVGLAGGTDSSYEQY
TRBV3-1/TRBV3-2 | . | ASSQDGPVNTEAF
TRBV5-1 | TRBD1 | ASSLDAGPGTGRNTQY
TRBV6-5 | TRBD1 | ASRDGTGPGYT
TRBV7-9 | TRBD2 | ASSLRGRLSTDTQY
TRBV11-2 | TRBD2 | ASRSGTSGGHEQF
TRBV6-5 | TRBD2 | ASGGGAYEQY
TRBV5-1 | TRBD1 | ASSWAGGKGNTEAF